This T cell receptor beta chain came from a study of post-analysis software for immune sequencing data. Looking at the study overall: Patients with relapsing-remitting, secondary progressive and progressive-relapsing multiple sclerosis courses were all represented. Study-level results: Relative to controls, patients with multiple sclerosis showed significantly lower normalized Chao1 diversity. The five TRBV segments detected at higher frequency in patients than in controls included TRBV5-6, TRBV5-1 and TRBV20-1.

TCR beta libraries were prepared from cDNA with unique molecular identifiers. MiXCR was run by TCRdb on the PCR reads, yielding one entry per CDR3 protein. The sample includes about 570,000 distinct CDR3 sequences, under 40% of them seen just once. The CDR3 contains 14 residues. With 2 bases removed from V and 8 bases from J, the gap between germline ends came to 15 bases. Germline CDR1 WSHSY, CDR2 SAAADI. Worth noting for this clonotype: Its target is not known.

This rearrangement joins TRBV10-2 to TRBJ2-5, with TRBD2 as a possible D gene (6 bases). The sample was blood. The TCR originated in a girl under 18 with multiple sclerosis. The chain's CDR3 is CASSEGVAARTQYF. Here the CDR3 DNA reads TGCGCCAGCAGTGAGGGAGTAGCGGCTCGAACCCAGTACTTC.